These T cell receptor beta chains were read from a single sample in a study of blood T cell repertoires in COVID-19. TCRdb keeps only in-frame clones here, not all; method: immunoSEQ multiplex PCR. The sample yields about 260,000 clones, approximately 82% seen once. The specimen sequenced was peripheral blood. Receptors were obtained from an elderly woman with acute or convalescent COVID-19. The CDR3 runs from the conserved cysteine through the conserved F or W.

TRBV7-8	TRBJ2-7	CASSLVSLEQYF
TRBV19	TRBJ1-2	CASNAEDRGYGYTF
TRBV12-5	TRBJ2-1	CASATQDSPSFF
TRBV5-4	TRBJ1-4	CASSATSSRWPGEKLFF
TRBV9	TRBJ2-2	CASSVAGGLAGELFF
TRBV19	TRBJ1-1	CASSRSGAFEAFF
TRBV15	TRBJ2-1	CATSRDSRGDNEQFF
TRBV21-1	TRBJ1-4	CASSKALTPEKLFF
TRBV19	TRBJ2-2	CASSSKAGGRGELFF
TRBV28	TRBJ1-5	CASSLLGNQPQHF
TRBV11-3	TRBJ2-1	CASDRGRLGNYNEQFF
TRBV14	TRBJ1-1	CASSLTRNTEAFF
TRBV2	TRBJ2-5	CASNRLVREETQYF
TRBV15	TRBJ2-7	CATSPGTGAYEQYF
TRBV28	TRBJ2-5	CASSRAGGLGSRETQYF
TRBV21-1	TRBJ2-1	CASSKGAGGRVEQFF
TRBV7-3	TRBJ2-1	CASSFSTSGDDYNEQFF
TRBV5-6	TRBJ1-1	CASGPGGSNTEAFF
TRBV10-3	TRBJ2-7	CAISEFPGGTFEQYF
TRBV7-3	TRBJ2-5	CASSLTPGSAGSSETQYF
TRBV19	TRBJ1-1	CASSTPGAMNTEAFF
TRBV10-3	TRBJ1-1	CAISGEQAREAFF
TRBV6-4	TRBJ1-4	CASSDFRQYPTNEKLFF
TRBV2	TRBJ2-5	CASRLLPGTRRETQYF
TRBV3-1/TRBV3-2	TRBJ1-6	CASSGQGALNSPLHF
TRBV10-3	TRBJ1-1	CAISESSTLNTEAFF
TRBV19	TRBJ1-2	CASSIVIRRPGDGYTF
TRBV7-2	TRBJ2-4	CASSGGLAGARAKNIQYF
TRBV7-9	TRBJ2-3	CASSLAGLAGGRTDTQYF
TRBV28	TRBJ1-2	CASSLVVKEKDGYTF
TRBV7-2	TRBJ2-3	CASSFDWRTDTQYF
TRBV6-2/TRBV6-3	TRBJ2-7	CASSSGGVYEQYF
TRBV7-9	TRBJ2-1	CASRAASGLLNEQFF
TRBV6-2/TRBV6-3	TRBJ2-3	CASSWGQGKGADTQYF
TRBV27	TRBJ2-6	CASSLAASGKSSSGANVLTF
TRBV7-2	TRBJ2-3	CASSLGLNTDTQYF
TRBV7-2	TRBJ1-1	CASSVNPGINTEAFF
TRBV7-8	TRBJ1-2	CASSLAGQGNYGYTF
TRBV14	TRBJ2-5	CASSQYQGPRETQYF
TRBV4-1	TRBJ2-3	CASSKSGLAGGDTQYF
TRBV5-6	TRBJ1-2	CASSLAGQGYYGYTF
TRBV25-1	TRBJ1-4	CASSPTGTNEKLFF
TRBV28	TRBJ1-2	CASSLSGRDYGYTF
TRBV11-2	TRBJ2-1	CASSPGEAGRNEQFF
TRBV9	TRBJ2-1	CASSVLERSVQFF
TRBV18	TRBJ1-6	CASSPPTSNSPLHF
TRBV24-1	TRBJ2-1	CATSEDGAHYNEQFF
TRBV6-1	TRBJ1-5	CASSEPGQGNNQPQHF
TRBV19	TRBJ2-1	CASSIPKSGGRYNEQFF
TRBV5-4	TRBJ2-3	CASSLGGLAGSDTQYF
TRBV5-1	TRBJ1-4	CASSRTGDSTNEKLFF
TRBV28	TRBJ1-2	CASSLPGTRDFGYTF
TRBV6-5	TRBJ1-2	CASSKERGAGYGYTF
TRBV28	TRBJ2-5	CASRRDRALTAQYF
TRBV7-9	TRBJ2-1	CASSLRGGGIDEQFF
TRBV24-1	TRBJ2-3	CATSDATGTDTQYF
TRBV5-1	TRBJ1-4	CASSLGGQGAEKLFF
TRBV4-2	TRBJ1-1	CASSQVARVEAEAFF
TRBV5-1	TRBJ2-7	CASSLVVGSYEQYF
TRBV5-1	TRBJ2-2	CASSSGGLDTGELFF